This T cell receptor gamma chain was captured by sequencing in a study of Vδ1+ human thymocytes. Study-level results: Unlike peripheral blood Vdelta1+ controls, thymic delta-chain sequences included roughly 18% Vdelta2 and few Vdelta3. In the thymus, TRG and TRD repertoires looked highly polyclonal with Gaussian CDR3 lengths. TRD repertoires were essentially private, unlike widely shared TRG clonotypes.

Sequences come from RNA converted to cDNA by reverse transcription. Multiplex PCR used pooled V-gene forward primers and a constant-region reverse primer to amplify CDR3s. TCRdb re-called the multiplex PCR reads through CATT. Among about 27,000 gamma-chain clones listed, around 18% were seen once. The sorted cells were CD3+ Vdelta1+ Vdelta2- thymocytes from alphabeta-depleted thymus. In germline, CDR1 is GITISATS, CDR2 ISYDGTV (reference sequence). This CDR3 spans 12 amino acids. Of note for this clone: The antigen remains undetermined. One end of the junction fails to match germline, which may point to a read error. This CDR3 is also generated by other DNA sequences in the sample.

The chain carries TRGV9 and TRGJ1 or TRGJ2. The specimen was Vdelta1+ gamma-delta thymocytes from the thymus. Noted subset: FACS-sorted CD3+ TCRalphabeta- TCRVdelta1+ TCRVdelta2- thymocytes. The sequence came from a boy under two years old who had congenital heart surgery. The CDR3 coding sequence is TGTGCCTTATGGGAGGATGGTTATAAGAAACTCTTT. Translating it yields CALWEDGYKKLF.